The T cell receptor beta chain under discussion was sequenced for a study of T cell changes during pregnancy in multiple sclerosis. Data came from immunoSEQ multiplex PCR; TCRdb stores just in-frame clones and leaves some out. The profile shows about 57,000 clones, approximately 90% of them singletons. Trimming took 2 bases from V and 4 from J, leaving 17 bases between them. This CDR3 has 16 amino acids. From germline, CDR1 is MNHEY and CDR2 SMNVEV (reference sequence). This rearrangement joins TRBV27 to TRBJ1-2; TRBD1 is a possible D gene (6 bases). The TCR sequence derives from a female donor in good health, enrolled as a control in a pregnancy study. Here the sequenced sample was peripheral blood, taken after pregnancy. The CDR3 DNA is TGTGCCAGCAGTTTAATGGGGGGGGCGCTGAGCTATGGCTACACCTTC. It is translated as CASSLMGGALSYGYTF.